One and the same sample provided the 3 T cell receptor beta chains below, sequenced in a study of cytomegalovirus exposure and HLA in healthy donors. A multiplex PCR was run with 60 Vbeta primers and 13 Jbeta primers. Some clones are missing from TCRdb's copy, which holds only in-frame ones; the method was immunoSEQ multiplex PCR. Here the sample spans about 140,000 clones, roughly 80% being singletons. The sample taken for sequencing was PBMCs. All receptors come from a woman aged 45-60 years in good health and CMV-seropositive.

This clone was seen only a few times. V gene TRBV11-3 combines with J gene TRBJ2-1; 7 bases match TRBD2. V trimming: 2 bases; J trimming: 8 bases; junction bases outside the gene matches: 6. Germline V gene lookup returns CDR1 SGHNT and CDR2 YENEEA. The CDR3 covers 14 residues. CDR3 sequence reads: CASSLPEAGHEQFF. The CDR3 nucleotides are TGTGCCAGCAGCTTACCCGAAGCGGGGCATGAGCAGTTCTTC.

There are a few counts of this clone. The gene calls are TRBV7-9 and TRBJ2-2; D is ambiguous. V was cut by 3 bases and J by 8 bases, with 4 bases left in between. The CDR3 totals 11 residues. Germline CDR1 is SEHNR and CDR2 is FQNEAQ (reference sequence). The CDR3, as DNA: TGTGCCAGCAGCTTGACAGGGGAGCTGTTTTTT. This codes for CASSLTGELFF.

This chain links TRBV7-9 with TRBJ2-7; 9 nucleotides align to TRBD1. The CDR3 extends over 15 amino acids. V dropped 5 bases and J dropped 7; count of bases not matched to a gene: 12. Germline CDR1 reads SEHNR; CDR2 reads FQNEAQ (reference sequence). The CDR3 region is CASSHPGTGLNEQYF. CDR3 in DNA: TGTGCCAGCAGCCACCCCGGGACAGGGCTAAATGAGCAGTACTTC.